The rows below give T cell receptor beta chains drawn from one sample of a study of CD8+ T cells in alopecia areata. Libraries were prepared by immunoSEQ multiplex PCR; TCRdb keeps only in-frame clonotypes and omits some of them. The sample records about 130,000 clones, about 60% being singletons. The material sequenced was CD4+ T cells sorted from blood, taken at week 0. The receptor source for this set is a human donor with alopecia areata. The CDR3 runs from the conserved cysteine through the conserved F or W. The order of the fields is V gene, J gene, D gene, clone size, CDR3 DNA, CDR3 protein. The D gene is left open where the match is weak. Some rows have no size entry. The others give once, few or many, or a class for an expanded clone.

TRBV30	TRBJ1-2	NA	NA	TGTGCCTGGACCGGGCTACCGTACTATGGCTACACCTTC	CAWTGLPYYGYTF
TRBV7-2	TRBJ2-7	TRBD2	few	TGTGCCAGCAGCCTACTAGCGGGGGGGTACGAGCAGTACTTC	CASSLLAGGYEQYF
TRBV7-2	TRBJ2-4	NA	once	TGTGCCAGCAGCTTAGGAGGGTCCAAAAACATTCAGTACTTC	CASSLGGSKNIQYF
TRBV6-5	TRBJ2-7	NA	NA	TGTGCCAGCACCTTCGGGGGATCCTACGAGCAGTACTTC	CASTFGGSYEQYF
TRBV29-1	TRBJ1-6	TRBD1	NA	TGCAGCGCCCGGACAGGGTATAATTCACCCCTCCACTTT	CSARTGYNSPLHF
TRBV5-1	TRBJ2-7	TRBD1	NA	TGCGCCAGCAGCTTGGGACAGGGGCGAGAGCAGTACTTC	CASSLGQGREQYF
TRBV29-1	TRBJ1-1	NA	NA	TGCAGCGTTGAATCAGCACGATTGAACACTGAAGCTTTCTTT	CSVESARLNTEAFF
TRBV2	TRBJ2-2	NA	NA	TGTGCCAGCAGTGGGAACACCGGGGAGCTGTTTTTT	CASSGNTGELFF
TRBV4-3	TRBJ2-4	NA	NA	TGCGCCAGAGGGAGGCTTCAGTACTTC	CARGRLQYF
TRBV29-1	TRBJ2-6	NA	NA	TGCAGCGTTGACTCTGGGGCCAACGTCCTGACTTTC	CSVDSGANVLTF
TRBV18	TRBJ1-2	NA	NA	TGTGCCAGCTCACCAACGAATGGGGTGGATGGCTACACCTTC	CASSPTNGVDGYTF
TRBV6-5	TRBJ1-2	NA	NA	TGTGCCAGCAGTTACTCGATCGGCACAGCTGGCTACACCTTC	CASSYSIGTAGYTF
TRBV29-1	TRBJ1-3	NA	NA	TGCAGCGTGGGAATTCCCCCTGGAAACACCATATATTTT	CSVGIPPGNTIYF
TRBV28	TRBJ1-2	TRBD1	NA	TGTGCCAGCAGTTACAGGGGCGTTAACTATGGCTACACCTTC	CASSYRGVNYGYTF
TRBV29-1	TRBJ1-1	NA	once	TGCAGCGTTGAAGCATTCGGGTCCCCCACTGAAGCTTTCTTT	CSVEAFGSPTEAFF
TRBV18	TRBJ2-6	NA	NA	TGTGCCAGCTCACGAGGGAGTGGGAGCTCTGGGGCCAACGTCCTGACTTTC	CASSRGSGSSGANVLTF
TRBV29-1	TRBJ2-3	NA	few	TGCAGCGTTGACAGCCTTTGGGGGCAGTATTTT	CSVDSLWGQYF
TRBV29-1	TRBJ2-5	NA	many	TGCAGCGTTGCCGGGGAGACCCAGTACTTC	CSVAGETQYF
TRBV7-8	TRBJ2-7	TRBD2	NA	TGTGCCAGCAGCACGGGACTAGCCTCCTACGAGCAGTACTTC	CASSTGLASYEQYF
TRBV7-2	TRBJ1-4	NA	NA	TGTGCCAGCAGCCCAAACAGGGATGGTGAAAAACTGTTTTTT	CASSPNRDGEKLFF
TRBV4-1	TRBJ1-5	NA	NA	TGCGCCAGCAGCTCCCGGGTTGATCAGCCCCAGCATTTT	CASSSRVDQPQHF
TRBV6-5	TRBJ2-1	NA	NA	TGTGCCAGCAGGGGGACATCCCCCCATGAGCAGTTCTTC	CASRGTSPHEQFF
TRBV29-1	TRBJ1-2	TRBD1	few	TGCAGCGTTGAGGGGACAGGGGGTGGCTACACCTTC	CSVEGTGGGYTF
TRBV29-1	TRBJ1-4	NA	NA	TGCAGCGTTGAAGACAGGGGAGAAGAAAAACTGTTTTTT	CSVEDRGEEKLFF
TRBV15	TRBJ1-5	NA	few	TGTGCCACCAGCAGAGATCGGCCAGGGGGCAATCAGCCCCAGCATTTT	CATSRDRPGGNQPQHF
TRBV4-1	TRBJ2-6	NA	NA	TGCGCCAGCAGCCCCGGACTGATCTCTGGGGCCAACGTCCTGACTTTC	CASSPGLISGANVLTF
TRBV5-1	TRBJ2-7	TRBD1	NA	TGCGCCAGCAGCTTGGACAGGGGTGGTGGAGAGCAGTACTTC	CASSLDRGGGEQYF
TRBV30	TRBJ1-2	NA	NA	TGTGCCTGGAGTGTACTACGTTCAGGGGTCATTGGCTACACCTTC	CAWSVLRSGVIGYTF
TRBV5-1	TRBJ1-1	TRBD1	NA	TGCGCCAGCAGCGCAGGGACAGGGCTAAGTTCGCGCACTGAAGCTTTCTTT	CASSAGTGLSSRTEAFF
TRBV4-2	TRBJ2-7	NA	NA	TGTGCCAGCAGCCAAGATTCAGGGGCAGACTACGAGCAGTACTTC	CASSQDSGADYEQYF
TRBV7-9	TRBJ2-5	NA	NA	TGTGCCAGCAGCTTACATGGCGGAACCCAAGAGACCCAGTACTTC	CASSLHGGTQETQYF
TRBV7-2	TRBJ1-5	NA	NA	TGTGCCAGCAGCTTCGGACGTTATAGCAATCAGCCCCAGCATTTT	CASSFGRYSNQPQHF
TRBV10-3	TRBJ2-3	TRBD2	NA	TGTGCCATCAGCCGACTAGCGGGGGTCACAGATACGCAGTATTTT	CAISRLAGVTDTQYF
TRBV29-1	TRBJ1-1	NA	few	TGCAGCGTTGGACAGCTGAACACTGAAGCTTTCTTT	CSVGQLNTEAFF
TRBV6-5	TRBJ2-5	NA	few	TGTGCCAGCAGTTACTCGAGAGGGTCAGTCCCAAAGACCCAGTACTTC	CASSYSRGSVPKTQYF
TRBV29-1	TRBJ2-5	TRBD2	NA	TGCAGCGGGGGGACTAGCGGGTGGGAGACCCAGTACTTC	CSGGTSGWETQYF
TRBV5-1	TRBJ1-1	TRBD1	NA	TGCGCCAGCAGCGGACAGGGGGCTGAAGCTTTCTTT	CASSGQGAEAFF
TRBV4-1	TRBJ1-1	TRBD1	NA	TGCGCCAGCCGCACCGGGACAGGAGTCACTGAAGCTTTCTTT	CASRTGTGVTEAFF
TRBV29-1	TRBJ1-2	NA	NA	TGCAGCGTTGAAGACGGCGTACGCAACTATGGCTACACCTTC	CSVEDGVRNYGYTF
TRBV11-3	TRBJ2-5	TRBD1	once	TGTGCCAGCAGACCCCGGGACAGGGGACAAGAGACCCAGTACTTC	CASRPRDRGQETQYF
TRBV11-3	TRBJ2-1	NA	NA	TGTGCCAGCAGTCAAGAGAGTGAGCAGTTCTTC	CASSQESEQFF
TRBV7-2	TRBJ1-4	TRBD1	once	TGTGCCAGCAGCTTCTCCGGGACAGCGGGTGAAAAACTGTTTTTT	CASSFSGTAGEKLFF
TRBV2	TRBJ1-2	NA	NA	TGTGCCAGCAGGCCCGGGATCGGCTACACCTTC	CASRPGIGYTF
TRBV5-4	TRBJ2-3	TRBD1	once	TGTGCCAGCAGCCCGGGACAGGGGCTCACAGATACGCAGTATTTT	CASSPGQGLTDTQYF
TRBV27	TRBJ1-2	NA	NA	TGTGCCAGCAGTTTCAGTAGAGCTAACTATGGCTACACCTTC	CASSFSRANYGYTF
TRBV25-1	TRBJ2-4	NA	few	TGTGCCAGCAAGGACAGCGGCATTCAGTACTTC	CASKDSGIQYF
TRBV7-8	TRBJ1-5	NA	NA	TGTGCCAGCAGCTTGCAGGCGGGCCGGTCGAATCAGCCCCAGCATTTT	CASSLQAGRSNQPQHF
TRBV11-2	TRBJ1-1	NA	NA	TGTGCCAGCAGCTGGGGACAGAACACTGAAGCTTTCTTT	CASSWGQNTEAFF
TRBV23-1	TRBJ1-6	NA	NA	TGCGCCAGCAGTCAAGCCTCAAGGGATAATTCACCCCTCCACTTT	CASSQASRDNSPLHF
TRBV5-1	TRBJ1-6	NA	few	TGCGCCAGCAGCTCTGGGTTGCCCACTTATAATTCACCCCTCCACTTT	CASSSGLPTYNSPLHF
TRBV2	TRBJ1-6	NA	NA	TGTGCCAGCAGGGAACAGGGATCCGGTAATTCACCCCTCCACTTT	CASREQGSGNSPLHF
TRBV15	TRBJ2-6	NA	few	TGTGCCACCAGCAGAGATCGGGACTCTGGGGCCAACGTCCTGACTTTC	CATSRDRDSGANVLTF
TRBV11-1	TRBJ2-3	TRBD2	NA	TGTGCCAGCAGCCGGACTAGCGGGGTCCGGGCAGATACGCAGTATTTT	CASSRTSGVRADTQYF
TRBV2	TRBJ2-5	TRBD2	NA	TGTGCCAGCAATCTAGCGGGGGGCCAGACCCAGTACTTC	CASNLAGGQTQYF